The clone carrying this T cell receptor beta chain has more than one count but fewer than ten. This record comes from a study of T-cell reconstitution after alpha-beta-depleted transplantation in children. V lost 2 bases to trimming and J lost 1 base; unmatched junction nucleotides: 0. Germline lookup yields CDR1 DFQATT and CDR2 SNEGSKA (reference sequence). The CDR3 loop spans 13 amino acids. The TCRbeta library incorporated unique molecular identifiers. TCRdb passed the PCR reads through MiXCR, listing each CDR3 protein once. The sample yields some 550,000 distinct CDR3 sequences, about 17% seen once.

Sequenced material: PBMCs from the stem cell graft donor, taken from the stem cell graft. The chain combines TRBV20-1 with TRBJ2-3, with 7 bases fitting TRBD2. The clonotype comes from a human donor who donated a stem cell graft to a child with acute lymphoblastic leukemia. The CDR3 loop is CSARSGGTDTQYF. CDR3 sequence (DNA): TGCAGTGCTAGAAGCGGGGGCACAGATACGCAGTATTTT.